The sequence of this T cell receptor (beta chain) was determined in a study of T-cell memory formation after mild COVID-19. Study-wide background: TCR clusters largely stayed donor specific.

Study-level results: Mainly CM and EM harbored the contracting CD4+ clones; mainly EMRA harbored the CD8+ ones. Later expanders leaned CD4+, whereas clones that contracted between day 15 and 85 were balanced CD4/CD8.

This clonotype was found a few times. The target antigen is unknown. Per the germline V gene, CDR1 is SGHTA and CDR2 is FQGNSA. The CDR3 is 16 amino acids. Between the trimmed V and J ends, which lost 5 bases and 0 bases, there was a span of 14 bases. 5'RACE with constant-segment primers yielded barcoded, UMI-tagged TCR alpha and TCR beta cDNA libraries. TCRdb processed the 5' RACE reads anew with MiXCR; each CDR3 protein has one entry. The sample consists of 270,000 or so distinct CDR3 sequences, roughly 18% of them appearing once. The source material was PBMCs or a T cell subset sorted from them (not recorded which). The V gene is TRBV7-2, the J gene TRBJ2-4, with D perhaps being TRBD1 or TRBD2 (5 bases each). The source is a man younger than 35 who had mild COVID-19 (a few samples of this study predate the infection). Cell type and time point are not known. This chain's CDR3 is CASSARMRGAKNIQYF. The DNA of the CDR3 is TGTGCCAGCAGCGCAAGGATGAGGGGAGCCAAAAACATTCAGTACTTC.